This entry lists 21 T cell receptor beta chains sequenced from one sample in a study of PD-1 blockade in classical Hodgkin lymphoma. As for time point: cycle 4 day 1 (C4D1), after more than five weeks of nivolumab. There was relapse after autologous stem cell transplantation in every patient, and there was variation in brentuximab vedotin exposure. The table came from immunoSEQ multiplex PCR; TCRdb's copy has only in-frame clones and leaves some out. The sample lists about 19,000 clones, more than 65% occurring once. The source material was peripheral blood mononuclear cells (PBMCs), sampled before the fourth cycle of nivolumab. The receptors stem from a human donor with classical Hodgkin lymphoma.

The rearrangement uses TRBV7-9 and TRBJ2-7; 10 bases align to TRBD1. J lost 6 bases, V lost 5 bases, and 10 bases had no gene match. The CDR3 loop spans 15 amino acids. Germline CDR1 SEHNR, CDR2 FQNEAQ (reference sequence). The CDR3 here is CASSIGGQGLSEQYF. The CDR3 region has the DNA TGTGCCAGCAGCATTGGGGGACAGGGGTTATCCGAGCAGTACTTC. Using reference TRBV7-9 and TRBJ2-7 for the parts outside the CDR3, the full variable domain is DTGVSQNPRHKITKRGQNVTFRCDPISEHNRLYWYRQTLGQGPEFLTYFQNEAQLEKSRLLSDRFSAERPKGSFSTLEIQRTEQGDSAMYLCASSIGGQGLSEQYFGPGTRLTVT.

The chain links TRBV18 to TRBJ2-2; 7 bases map to TRBD2. The CDR3 covers 16 residues. Germline lookup yields CDR1 KGHSH and CDR2 LQKENI. V lost 3 bases and J lost 6; bases outside the gene matches: 10. CDR3 sequence: CASSPAVSGGSGELFF. CDR3 DNA sequence: TGTGCCAGCTCACCGGCTGTGTCGGGAGGATCCGGGGAGCTGTTTTTT. The whole variable domain, filled in from reference TRBV18 and TRBJ2-2, reads NAGVMQNPRHLVRRRGQEARLRCSPMKGHSHVYWYRQLPEEGLKFMVYLQKENIIDESGMPKERFSAEFPKEGPSILRIQQVVRGDSAAYFCASSPAVSGGSGELFFGEGSRLTVL.

The V call is TRBV9, the J call TRBJ2-2; 13 positions match TRBD2. In germline, CDR1 is SGDLS, CDR2 YYNGEE. The CDR3 has 15 residues. Trimming removed 2 bases from V and 6 bases from J; junction bases left unmatched: 1. CDR3 nucleotides: TGTGCCAGCAGCGTCGGACTAGCGGGAGCCGGGGAGCTGTTTTTT. Translating it yields CASSVGLAGAGELFF.

The gene calls are TRBV19 and TRBJ2-2; the D gene is possibly TRBD1 (5 bases). The CDR3 is 13 residues long. Germline lookup yields CDR1 LNHDA and CDR2 SQIVND (reference sequence). Trimming took off 7 bases at V and 7 bases at J, with 13 bases between the two ends. CDR3 residues: CASTTVSGGELFF. The CDR3 bases are TGTGCCAGTACGACAGTATCGGGCGGGGAGCTGTTTTTT.

The CDR3, as DNA: TGTGCCAGCAGTTTGGACAGGGTTGTGAATGAGCAGTTCTTC. Residues: CASSLDRVVNEQFF. The chain couples TRBV6-6 to TRBJ2-1, with 8 bases identical to TRBD1. This CDR3 region has 14 residues. The trim removed 4 bases at V and 7 bases at J, leaving 6 bases unmatched. Germline V gene sequence: CDR1 MNHNY, CDR2 SVGAGI (reference sequence).

This clone was counted between two and nine times. The V and J genes are TRBV5-1 and TRBJ2-5, with D possibly being TRBD2 (5 bases). Trimming pared 4 bases from V and 1 base from J, leaving 14 bases between. CDR1 and CDR2 (germline): SGHRS, YFSETQ. The CDR3 length is 15 residues. The CDR3 nucleotides are TGCGCCAGCAGCCGGGAAGGGAACACCCAAGAGACCCAGTACTTC. This translates into CASSREGNTQETQYF.

Worth noting for this clone: The same CDR3 also results from other DNA sequences found in this sample. The J gene is TRBJ2-3, the V gene TRBV19, with 8 bases aligning to TRBD1. CDR1 and CDR2 from the germline V gene are LNHDA and SQIVND (reference sequence). The ends lost 3 bases at V and 2 bases at J; junction bases unmatched: 1. The CDR3 is 14 residues long. The CDR3 DNA reads as TGTGCCAGTAGTATCAGGGGGCCCACAGATACGCAGTATTTT. Its protein is CASSIRGPTDTQYF.

This chain's CDR3 is CASSPLGGTDTQYF. CDR3 nucleotide sequence: TGTGCCAGCAGCCCACTGGGGGGCACAGATACGCAGTATTTT. J is TRBJ2-3 and V is TRBV2, with D perhaps matching TRBD1 or TRBD2 (5 bases each). Trimming left V 6 bases short and J 1 base short, with 11 bases between. Germline V gene sequence: CDR1 SNHLY, CDR2 FYNNEI. CDR3 length: 14 amino acids. Looking up the rest from reference TRBV2 and TRBJ2-3 gives the full variable domain: EPEVTQTPSHQVTQMGQEVILRCVPISNHLYFYWYRQILGQKVEFLVSFYNNEISEKSEIFDDQFSVERPDGSNFTLKIRSTKLEDSAMYFCASSPLGGTDTQYFGPGTRLTVL.

This clone was counted once. This chain connects TRBV6-6 to TRBJ2-1; no definite D call. Germline V gene data show CDR1 as MNHNY and CDR2 as SVGAGI (reference sequence). The ends were cut back, 0 bases at V and 10 bases at J, with 7 bases in the middle. This CDR3 contains 12 residues. The CDR3 DNA follows: TGTGCCAGCAGTTACTCTGGGTCGGAGCAGTTCTTC. This gives the protein CASSYSGSEQFF.

The chain uses TRBV5-1 and TRBJ2-1; D is uncertain. V was cut by 0 bases and J by 0 bases, with 7 bases left in between. This CDR3 is 15 amino acids long. Germline CDR1 is SGHRS and CDR2 is YFSETQ. The CDR3 loop is CASSLELDSYNEQFF. CDR3 nucleotide sequence: TGCGCCAGCAGCTTGGAGTTGGACTCCTACAATGAGCAGTTCTTC.

V usage is TRBV29-1 and J usage is TRBJ1-1; D is possibly TRBD1 (6 bases). The germline V and J ends were trimmed by 6 bases and 0 bases, with 17 bases remaining between them. In germline, CDR1 is SQVTM, CDR2 ANQGSEA. This CDR3 comprises 15 residues. This CDR3 is CSVPEGGFMNTEAFF. CDR3 DNA: TGCAGCGTCCCCGAGGGGGGGTTCATGAACACTGAAGCTTTCTTT.

This clone was found a few times. The chain uses TRBV7-2 and TRBJ2-3, with TRBD2 identical over 8 bases. Per the germline V gene, CDR1 is SGHTA and CDR2 is FQGNSA. The trim removed 5 bases at V and 3 bases at J, leaving 13 bases unmatched. The CDR3 contains 17 residues. The CDR3 DNA reads TGTGCCAGCAGCGGACGGACTAGCCGTGGGGGAACAGATACGCAGTATTTT. Amino acids: CASSGRTSRGGTDTQYF.

The CDR3 sequence: CASSLGGAGGTQYF. DNA of the CDR3: TGTGCCAGCAGTTTAGGGGGAGCTGGCGGGACCCAGTACTTC. The chain is built from TRBV28 and TRBJ2-5; the D gene could be TRBD1 or TRBD2 (5 bases each). The CDR3 covers 14 residues. V dropped 2 bases and J dropped 7 bases, with 14 bases sitting between them. CDR1 and CDR2 (germline): MDHEN, SYDVKM.

A few counts support this clone. J is TRBJ2-2 and V is TRBV19; a possible D gene is TRBD1 (6 bases). Between the trimmed V and J ends, which lost 5 bases and 2 bases, there was a span of 15 bases. The CDR3 totals 16 residues. From germline, CDR1 is LNHDA and CDR2 SQIVND (reference sequence). The chain's CDR3 is CASSFWGPTNTGELFF. The DNA for the CDR3 is TGTGCCAGTAGTTTTTGGGGGCCAACTAACACCGGGGAGCTGTTTTTT.

This chain connects TRBV2 to TRBJ2-7; 9 bases map to TRBD1. The V gene's germline CDR1 is SNHLY and CDR2 FYNNEI. After removal of 5 bases from V and 6 bases from J, the junction contained 5 bases not matched to a gene. The CDR3 extends over 13 amino acids. The CDR3 DNA sequence: TGTGCCAGCAGTTCGACAGGGGGAATCGAGCAGTACTTC. Residues: CASSSTGGIEQYF. The full variable domain, completed using reference TRBV2 and TRBJ2-7, is EPEVTQTPSHQVTQMGQEVILRCVPISNHLYFYWYRQILGQKVEFLVSFYNNEISEKSEIFDDQFSVERPDGSNFTLKIRSTKLEDSAMYFCASSSTGGIEQYFGPGTRLTVT.

The chain couples TRBV19 to TRBJ2-7; no clear D gene. The CDR3 covers 13 residues. Trimming removed 7 bases at V and 6 bases at J, with 16 bases between. CDR1 is LNHDA and CDR2 is SQIVND in the germline V gene (reference sequence). The CDR3 coding sequence is TGTGCCAGTAAATTCCTGGGCCAACGCGAGCAGTACTTC. It encodes CASKFLGQREQYF.

This chain joins TRBV6-6 and TRBJ1-5; 8 nucleotides align to TRBD1. With V trimmed by 11 bases and J by 2 bases, 2 bases remained unmatched. Germline CDR1 and CDR2: MNHNY and SVGAGI (reference sequence). The CDR3 is 12 amino acids. CDR3 amino acids: CAGGQGNQPQHF. For the CDR3, the DNA is TGTGCCGGGGGACAGGGCAATCAGCCCCAGCATTTT.

The count of this clone is one. The chain employs TRBV19 and TRBJ2-1; D is undetermined. The V and J ends lost 5 bases and 7 bases respectively, with 9 bases between them. The CDR3 extends over 12 amino acids. Germline CDR1 LNHDA, CDR2 SQIVND (reference sequence). CDR3 DNA sequence: TGTGCCAGTAGTTACCTCCTAAATGAGCAGTTCTTC. Protein: CASSYLLNEQFF. The whole variable domain, filled in from reference TRBV19 and TRBJ2-1, reads DGGITQSPKYLFRKEGQNVTLSCEQNLNHDAMYWYRQDPGQGLRLIYYSQIVNDFQKGDIAEGYSVSREKKESFPLTVTSAQKNPTAFYLCASSYLLNEQFFGPGTRLTVL.

This clone was observed a few times. The chain employs TRBV7-2 and TRBJ1-6; D is perhaps TRBD1 (5 bases). The germline CDR1 and CDR2 sequences are SGHTA and FQGNSA. V shed 7 bases and J shed 0 bases, with 16 bases lying between them. The CDR3 contains 17 residues. The CDR3 is CASTKPGASSYNSPLHF. CDR3 sequence (DNA): TGTGCCAGCACAAAACCCGGGGCCAGCTCCTATAATTCACCCCTCCACTTT.

The chain links TRBV10-3 to TRBJ2-7; D gene uncertain. The CDR3 has 12 amino acids. The V end was cut by 10 bases, the J end by 1 base, with 11 bases between. The V gene's germline CDR1 is ENHRY and CDR2 SYGVKD. The CDR3 sequence: CATRRSSYEQYF. The CDR3 nucleotides read TGTGCCACCAGGCGGAGTTCCTACGAGCAGTACTTC.

The chain links TRBV5-1 to TRBJ1-1; D not resolved. The germline CDR1 and CDR2 sequences are SGHRS and YFSETQ. Trimming took off 4 bases at V and 2 bases at J, with 9 bases between the two ends. The CDR3 has 13 residues. Here the CDR3 reads CASSANSNTEAFF. The CDR3 DNA is TGCGCCAGCAGCGCAAACAGTAACACTGAAGCTTTCTTT.